The 26 T cell receptor beta chains listed next were all sequenced from one sample in a study of T cell responses to AZD1222 COVID-19 vaccine. Measured with immunoSEQ multiplex PCR; TCRdb has only the in-frame clones, and not every one. The table includes 100,000 to 150,000 clones, around nine tenths detected once. The input for sequencing was peripheral blood, taken on day 0 of AZD1222 vaccination. Every receptor here comes from an adult in good health.

V and J are TRBV2 and TRBJ2-3, with a tentative D call TRBD1 (6 bases). The CDR3 runs to 14 residues. Germline V lookup: CDR1 SNHLY, CDR2 FYNNEI. V lost 3 bases and J lost 5, with 12 bases in between. CDR3 bases: TGTGCCAGCAGTGACAGGGGATCGAAAGATACGCAGTATTTT. This translates into CASSDRGSKDTQYF.

V usage is TRBV4-1 and J usage is TRBJ1-3; D perhaps matches TRBD1 (5 bases). There are 15 residues in the CDR3. Germline CDR1 reads MGHRA; CDR2 reads YSYEKL. Trimming pared 1 base from V and 0 bases from J, leaving 7 bases between. CDR3 amino acids: CASSQGGTSGNTIYF. DNA for the CDR3: TGCGCCAGCAGCCAAGGGGGGACCTCTGGAAACACCATATATTTT.

The chain carries TRBV6-5 and TRBJ2-7, with D unclear. Trimming removed 8 bases at V and 1 base at J, with 15 bases between. Germline assignment: CDR1 MNHEY and CDR2 SVGAGI. This CDR3 comprises 14 residues. The CDR3 sequence: CASRTLAMSYEQYF. DNA for the CDR3: TGTGCCAGCCGCACTCTCGCGATGTCCTACGAGCAGTACTTC.

This chain uses TRBV5-8 with TRBJ1-1, with 7 nucleotides matching TRBD1. The length of the CDR3 is 12 residues. V was pared by 0 bases and J by 10 bases, with 3 bases of the junction left unmatched. Germline-derived CDR1 and CDR2 are SGHTS and YDEGEE. The CDR3 DNA sequence: TGTGCCAGCAGCTTGGGGGGACAGCGAGCTTTCTTT. Translation: CASSLGGQRAFF.

The rearrangement uses TRBV6-2 or TRBV6-3 and TRBJ2-3; D not resolved. Germline lookup yields CDR1 MNHEY and CDR2 SVGEGT. The CDR3 covers 14 residues. Trimming cost V 5 bases and J 8 bases, with 17 bases left between them. The CDR3 coding sequence is TGTGCCAGCAGTCCCTCTGAGTCCTGGACTACGCAGTATTTT. Its protein product is CASSPSESWTTQYF.

The chain recombines TRBV5-1 with TRBJ1-1; D possibly corresponds to TRBD1 (5 bases). Germline V gene sequence: CDR1 SGHRS, CDR2 YFSETQ. Trimming removed 4 bases from V and 0 bases from J, with 7 bases in between. CDR3 length: 13 residues. CDR3 sequence: CASSEQVNTEAFF. As DNA, the CDR3 is TGCGCCAGCAGCGAACAGGTGAACACTGAAGCTTTCTTT.

The chain carries TRBV24-1 and TRBJ1-1; D uncertain. Looked up from germline, CDR1 is KGHDR and CDR2 is SFDVKD. V was clipped by 0 bases and J by 9 bases, with 10 bases between them. This CDR3 has 13 amino acids. The CDR3 sequence: CATSDLKRAQAFF. DNA of the CDR3: TGTGCCACCAGTGATTTGAAGAGAGCTCAAGCTTTCTTT.

V gene TRBV13 combines with J gene TRBJ1-2; D possibly corresponds to TRBD1 (5 bases). V was pared by 3 bases and J by 4 bases, with 12 bases between. Looked up from germline, CDR1 is PRHDT and CDR2 is FYEKMQ (reference sequence). The CDR3 sequence is 14 residues long. CDR3 residues: CASSLGQGGYGYTF. CDR3 DNA sequence: TGTGCCAGCAGCTTGGGTCAGGGAGGCTATGGCTACACCTTC. Full variable domain (rest looked up from reference TRBV13 and TRBJ1-2): AAGVIQSPRHLIKEKRETATLKCYPIPRHDTVYWYQQGPGQDPQFLISFYEKMQSDKGSIPDRFSAQQFSDYHSELNMSSLELGDSALYFCASSLGQGGYGYTFGSGTRLTVV.

The chain joins TRBV27 to TRBJ2-1; no definite D call. This CDR3 is built from 15 residues. Germline V gene sequence: CDR1 MNHEY, CDR2 SMNVEV (reference sequence). V lost 3 bases, J lost 0 bases, and 9 bases lay in between. The CDR3 DNA sequence: TGTGCCAGCAGTTTGGGGAAAAGCTCCTACAATGAGCAGTTCTTC. This sequence encodes CASSLGKSSYNEQFF.

J is TRBJ2-1 and V is TRBV27, with 10 nucleotides matching TRBD2. The CDR3 consists of 17 residues. J lost 7 bases, V lost 6 bases, and 15 bases had no gene match. Germline V gene data show CDR1 as MNHEY and CDR2 as SMNVEV (reference sequence). The CDR3 sequence: CASSSPTASGSVNEQFF. The CDR3 bases are TGTGCCAGCAGCTCACCCACGGCTAGCGGGAGTGTTAATGAGCAGTTCTTC.

V is TRBV3-1 (or the pseudogene TRBV3-2) and J is TRBJ1-1, with D possibly being TRBD1 (5 bases). This CDR3 contains 13 residues. Germline CDR1 LGHDT, CDR2 YNNKEL (reference sequence). V was pared by 7 bases and J by 4 bases, with 13 bases between. DNA for the CDR3: TGTGCCAGCACAGCCGTGGGGGGCACTGAAGCTTTCTTT. It translates to CASTAVGGTEAFF.

The chain employs TRBV4-1 and TRBJ2-1; 8 bases fit TRBD2. This CDR3 is built from 17 residues. V was pared by 0 bases and J by 5 bases, with 9 bases of the junction left unmatched. CDR1 is MGHRA and CDR2 is YSYEKL in the germline V gene. CDR3 nucleotide sequence: TGCGCCAGCAGCCAAGATATGGGAGTAGCGGGACACAATGAGCAGTTCTTC. This encodes CASSQDMGVAGHNEQFF.

The rearrangement links TRBV2 to TRBJ2-7; 10 nucleotides agree with TRBD1. This CDR3 spans 14 amino acids. Germline CDR1 SNHLY, CDR2 FYNNEI. J was trimmed by 6 bases and V by 7 bases; bases with no gene match: 9. CDR3 sequence (DNA): TGTGCCAGCATGGGGCGGGACAGGGGTGCCGAGCAGTACTTC. It specifies CASMGRDRGAEQYF.

The chain carries TRBV6-6 and TRBJ1-2; 9 bases match TRBD1. The CDR3 runs to 15 residues. The germline gives CDR1 MNHNY, CDR2 SVGAGI (reference sequence). V lost 4 bases, J lost 7 bases, and 10 bases stayed unmatched. The CDR3, as DNA: TGTGCCAGCAGTTTAAACACCGGGACAGGGTCTGGCTACACCTTC. The encoded protein is CASSLNTGTGSGYTF.

The rearrangement uses TRBV23-1 and TRBJ2-3; 11 nucleotides agree with TRBD2. TRBV23-1 is sorted into the ORF group, with uncertain function. V lost 5 bases and J lost 4; bases outside the gene matches: 5. The CDR3 length is 15 residues. This CDR3 is CASSGLAGGSDTQYF. The CDR3 coding sequence is TGCGCCAGCAGTGGGCTAGCGGGAGGTTCAGATACGCAGTATTTT.

For the CDR3, the DNA is TGTGCCAGTAGTAGGGAGGGAGTCTATGGCTACACCTTC. It encodes CASSREGVYGYTF. V is TRBV19 and J is TRBJ1-2; no definite D call. Germline CDR1 and CDR2: LNHDA and SQIVND (reference sequence). This CDR3 contains 13 residues. Trimming took off 4 bases at V and 4 bases at J, with 10 bases between the two ends.

The chain is built from TRBV5-4 and TRBJ2-5; D is unclear. Trimming pared 3 bases from V and 1 base from J, leaving 16 bases between. Per the germline V gene, CDR1 is SGHNT and CDR2 is YYREEE (reference sequence). This CDR3 is 16 amino acids long. CDR3 loop: CASSSMGWVGQETQYF. In DNA, the CDR3 is TGTGCCAGCAGCTCCATGGGGTGGGTCGGCCAAGAGACCCAGTACTTC.

This clone was detected only once. The V and J genes are TRBV19 and TRBJ1-5; D remains ambiguous. There are 15 residues in the CDR3. V was clipped by 5 bases and J by 5 bases, with 16 bases between them. From germline, CDR1 is LNHDA and CDR2 SQIVND (reference sequence). CDR3 nucleotide sequence: TGTGCCAGTAGTGCTCTTGGGAGGTATCATCAGCCCCAGCATTTT. It codes for CASSALGRYHQPQHF.

The chain recombines TRBV28 with TRBJ2-2, with D unclear. The germline V and J ends were trimmed by 6 bases and 4 bases, with 15 bases remaining between them. This CDR3 comprises 15 residues. CDR1 MDHEN and CDR2 SYDVKM come from the germline V gene. CDR3 in amino acids: CASSLSSPITGELFF. DNA for the CDR3: TGTGCCAGCAGCTTGTCTAGTCCGATCACCGGGGAGCTGTTTTTT. Drawing the rest from reference TRBV28 and TRBJ2-2, the complete variable domain is DVKVTQSSRYLVKRTGEKVFLECVQDMDHENMFWYRQDPGLGLRLIYFSYDVKMKEKGDIPEGYSVSREKKERFSLILESASTNQTSMYLCASSLSSPITGELFFGEGSRLTVL.

The J gene is TRBJ2-1, the V gene TRBV9; TRBD2 matches 10 bases. CDR3 length equals 20 residues. Germline CDR1 and CDR2: SGDLS and YYNGEE. V lost 2 bases, J lost 1 base, and 15 bases stayed unmatched. The CDR3 here is CASSVGASGSAPKSYNEQFF. CDR3 DNA: TGTGCCAGCAGCGTGGGGGCTAGCGGGAGTGCCCCGAAGTCCTACAATGAGCAGTTCTTC.

The chain carries TRBV5-1 and TRBJ2-5; the D is unclear. The CDR3 runs to 13 residues. V lost 6 bases and J 0 bases, leaving 9 bases between the germline ends. Germline CDR1 SGHRS, CDR2 YFSETQ. The CDR3: CASTDLYQETQYF. In DNA, the CDR3 is TGCGCCAGCACAGATTTGTACCAAGAGACCCAGTACTTC.

V usage is TRBV30 and J usage is TRBJ1-1, with unresolved D. Between the trimmed V and J ends, which lost 2 bases and 1 base, there was a span of 8 bases. Germline CDR1 is GTSNPN and CDR2 is SVGIG (reference sequence). There are 13 residues in the CDR3. CDR3 region: CAWSRSENTEAFF. The DNA of the CDR3 is TGTGCCTGGAGTAGATCAGAGAACACTGAAGCTTTCTTT.

This CDR3 is CASSPPGGVNTEAFF. CDR3 DNA: TGTGCCAGCAGTCCACCGGGAGGGGTGAACACTGAAGCTTTCTTT. The chain recombines TRBV28 with TRBJ1-1, with D possibly being TRBD1 (5 bases). The CDR3 has 15 amino acids. V dropped 5 bases and J dropped 0 bases, with 13 bases sitting between them. CDR1 MDHEN and CDR2 SYDVKM come from the germline V gene. The whole variable domain, filled in from reference TRBV28 and TRBJ1-1, reads DVKVTQSSRYLVKRTGEKVFLECVQDMDHENMFWYRQDPGLGLRLIYFSYDVKMKEKGDIPEGYSVSREKKERFSLILESASTNQTSMYLCASSPPGGVNTEAFFGQGTRLTVV.

The chain is built from TRBV6-1 and TRBJ1-6, with D possibly matching TRBD1 (5 bases). CDR1 and CDR2 from the germline V gene are MNHNS and SASEGT. V lost 0 bases to trimming and J lost 4 bases, with 10 bases between them. This CDR3 region has 16 residues. CDR3 bases: TGTGCCAGCAGTGAAGCTCCCAGGGAGTATAATTCACCCCTCCACTTT. Amino acids: CASSEAPREYNSPLHF.

The J gene is TRBJ1-2, the V gene TRBV19; no reliable D call. This CDR3 has 12 residues. Germline assignment: CDR1 LNHDA and CDR2 SQIVND (reference sequence). Trimming cost V 4 bases and J 3 bases, with 6 bases left between them. The CDR3 protein is CASSRSDYGYTF. CDR3 nucleotides: TGTGCCAGTAGTAGGTCGGACTATGGCTACACCTTC.

This rearrangement joins TRBV18 to TRBJ2-3, with 7 positions matching TRBD1. The CDR3 runs to 15 residues. V shed 3 bases and J 0 bases; nucleotides not matched to a gene: 3. Germline CDR1 and CDR2: KGHSH and LQKENI. CDR3 bases: TGTGCCAGCTCACCCGACAGGGCTAGCACAGATACGCAGTATTTT. Its protein product is CASSPDRASTDTQYF.